This entry features one TCR beta chain sequence. Antigen unknown. These data come from a study of T cell responses to AZD1222 COVID-19 vaccine. Broader study findings: Repertoire sampling happened only post peak T cell response. Per reports, nearly half of all spike-specific TCRs target regions that are unmutated in variants.

CDR1 MRHNA and CDR2 SNTAGT come from the germline V gene. The CDR3 is made up of 14 amino acids. Deletions cut 3 bases from V and 10 bases from J, with 18 bases between. Assay used: immunoSEQ multiplex PCR; TCRdb lists only in-frame clones, some missing. The sample holds more than 110,000 clones, just over 90% seen once. The genes are TRBV6-4 and TRBJ1-1; perhaps TRBD1 as D (5 bases). This sample comprised peripheral blood, obtained on day 0 of AZD1222 vaccination. The receptor was isolated from an adult in good health. This chain's CDR3 is CASSEGMGQGTAFF. CDR3 nucleotides: TGTGCCAGCAGTGAAGGCATGGGGCAGGGTACAGCTTTCTTT.